The next 14 T cell receptor beta chains were all read from a single sample in a study of T cell responses to AZD1222 COVID-19 vaccine. The data were produced by immunoSEQ multiplex PCR, yet TCRdb's version contains in-frame clones alone and is incomplete. The profile shows around 130,000 clones, about nine tenths of them singletons. The sample here was peripheral blood, taken on day 0 of AZD1222 vaccination. The receptors shown here come from an adult in good health.

The rearrangement joins TRBV5-1 to TRBJ1-6; D possibly corresponds to TRBD1 (6 bases). The CDR3 totals 14 residues. CDR1 is SGHRS and CDR2 is YFSETQ in the germline V gene. Trimming took off 2 bases at V and 8 bases at J, with 11 bases between the two ends. The CDR3 loop is CASSFGQLDSPLHF. CDR3 DNA: TGCGCCAGCAGCTTCGGACAGTTGGATTCACCCCTCCACTTT.

The chain has TRBV19 and TRBJ1-5; weak D call: TRBD1 (5 bases). The CDR3 consists of 14 residues. Germline V CDR1 and CDR2: LNHDA, SQIVND (reference sequence). V was pared by 6 bases and J by 1 base, with 10 bases between. In nucleotides, the CDR3 is TGTGCCAGTAGAACCGCAGGGAGCAATCAGCCCCAGCATTTT. Protein product: CASRTAGSNQPQHF.

This clone was picked up one time. The gene calls are TRBV6-5 and TRBJ1-2, with 7 bases aligning to TRBD1. J lost 8 bases, V lost 6 bases, and 6 bases had no gene match. CDR1 is MNHEY and CDR2 is SVGAGI in the germline V gene. The CDR3 covers 12 residues. The CDR3 DNA is TGTGCCAGCAGGGGGGGAGGGGGCGGCTACACCTTC. Protein: CASRGGGGGYTF.

Only a few counts were recorded for this clone. The V gene is TRBV7-2, the J gene TRBJ2-1; 10 nucleotides align to TRBD2. The CDR3 covers 16 residues. V lost 4 bases to trimming and J lost 0 bases; unmatched junction nucleotides: 3. CDR1 and CDR2 from the germline V gene are SGHTA and FQGNSA. For the CDR3, the DNA is TGTGCCAGCAGCTCAGTAGCGGGAGGCTCCTACAATGAGCAGTTCTTC. It codes for CASSSVAGGSYNEQFF.

The rearrangement links TRBV28 to TRBJ2-1; 15 bases fit TRBD2. The trim removed 5 bases at V and 9 bases at J, leaving 11 bases unmatched. The CDR3 runs to 17 residues. CDR1 and CDR2 (germline): MDHEN, SYDVKM. The CDR3 here is CASSLRTSGRGVSEQFF. CDR3 nucleotides: TGTGCCAGCAGTCTCCGGACTAGCGGGAGGGGGGTGAGTGAGCAGTTCTTC.

The CDR3 DNA reads TGTGCCACGTTGTTTCTAAACACTGAAGCTTTCTTT. Translating it yields CATLFLNTEAFF. This chain joins TRBV6-6 and TRBJ1-1; D is undetermined. The V end was cut by 10 bases, the J end by 2 bases, with 11 bases between. Germline V gene sequence: CDR1 MNHNY, CDR2 SVGAGI (reference sequence). The CDR3 spans 12 residues.

This clone came up once. The chain carries TRBV9 and TRBJ2-2, with a possible D match to TRBD1 (5 bases). This CDR3 region has 16 residues. Trimming removed 2 bases from V and 0 bases from J, with 11 bases in between. The germline V gene has CDR1 SGDLS and CDR2 YYNGEE. The CDR3 nucleotides are TGTGCCAGCAGCGTTTTGACAGACCCGAACACCGGGGAGCTGTTTTTT. Its protein product is CASSVLTDPNTGELFF.

As regards this clone: The identical CDR3 is also encoded by other nucleotide sequences in the sample. The gene calls are TRBV6-5 and TRBJ1-2; TRBD1 might be the D (6 bases). Germline V gives CDR1 MNHEY, CDR2 SVGAGI. V shed 2 bases and J shed 7 bases, with 14 bases lying between them. The CDR3 is 14 amino acids. CDR3 sequence reads: CASSYLDSSTGYTF. CDR3 DNA: TGTGCCAGCAGTTACCTGGACAGCTCTACTGGCTACACCTTC.

The gene calls are TRBV5-1 and TRBJ2-7, with 7 bases that match TRBD2. The germline V gene encodes CDR1 SGHRS and CDR2 YFSETQ. The CDR3 is 15 residues long. J gave up 5 bases and V 3 bases, and 11 bases lay outside the gene matches. The CDR3 nucleotides are TGCGCCAGCAGCTCGGCCTCCGGGACTAATAACGAGCAGTACTTC. Translated, it gives CASSSASGTNNEQYF.

The chain recombines TRBV12-3 or TRBV12-4 with TRBJ1-2; possible D gene TRBD1, 5 bases. The CDR3 has 12 residues. V shed 6 bases and J shed 8 bases, with 13 bases lying between them. CDR3 nucleotides: TGTGCCAGCAGGTCCGGGACCTCGGGCTACACCTTC. Translation: CASRSGTSGYTF.

This sequence joins TRBV10-2 and TRBJ2-7; D ambiguous. The germline CDR1 and CDR2 sequences are WSHSY and SAAADI. The CDR3 loop spans 12 amino acids. V lost 3 bases and J 3 bases, leaving 6 bases between the germline ends. CDR3 loop: CASSDYRYEQYF. For the CDR3, the DNA is TGCGCCAGCAGTGATTACCGCTACGAGCAGTACTTC.

This clone was seen once. The chain uses TRBV7-9 and TRBJ2-7; 9 bases are a match to TRBD1. Germline lookup yields CDR1 SEHNR and CDR2 FQNEAQ (reference sequence). The CDR3 loop spans 16 amino acids. With 5 bases clipped from V and 4 bases from J, the junction kept 12 bases outside the gene matches. In nucleotides, the CDR3 is TGTGCCAGCAGCGATTCGACGGGACAGGGATTATACGAGCAGTACTTC. As protein: CASSDSTGQGLYEQYF.

The chain employs TRBV7-9 and TRBJ2-7; D remains unclear. The ends were cut back, 0 bases at V and 0 bases at J, with 12 bases in the middle. Germline loops: CDR1 SEHNR, CDR2 FQNEAQ (reference sequence). The CDR3 spans 16 residues. The CDR3 DNA reads as TGTGCCAGCAGCTTAGCTTCTAGTTGGAGCTCCTACGAGCAGTACTTC. Translating gives CASSLASSWSSYEQYF.

V and J are TRBV19 and TRBJ2-1; TRBD2 matches 7 bases. With 6 bases clipped from V and 6 bases from J, the junction kept 8 bases outside the gene matches. The V gene's germline CDR1 is LNHDA and CDR2 SQIVND (reference sequence). CDR3 length: 14 residues. CDR3 coding DNA: TGTGCCAGTAGAACCCAGCGGGGAGGCAATGAGCAGTTCTTC. Translated: CASRTQRGGNEQFF. The full variable domain, in which reference TRBV19 and TRBJ2-1 provide the parts outside the CDR3, is DGGITQSPKYLFRKEGQNVTLSCEQNLNHDAMYWYRQDPGQGLRLIYYSQIVNDFQKGDIAEGYSVSREKKESFPLTVTSAQKNPTAFYLCASRTQRGGNEQFFGPGTRLTVL.